The clone carrying this T cell receptor (beta chain) was detected only once. Its matching antigen is unknown. A much larger clone lies one base from this, so it may be a read error. The data originate from a study of T cell repertoires in cytomegalovirus infection. Overall study context: Indicated by public TCR beta signatures were CMV infection and matching HLA type. Broader study findings: Across the ex vivo response, the dominant clonotypes were HLA-C-restricted CMV-specific TCR beta clonotypes.

V was trimmed by 0 bases and J by 8 bases, leaving 11 bases between them. The CDR3 extends over 15 amino acids. CDR1 is SGHTA and CDR2 is FQGNSA in the germline V gene. TCRdb fed the reads into MiXCR, producing one record per CDR3 protein. This sample carries 300,000 to 400,000 distinct CDR3 sequences, around a quarter of them seen once, and the ten largest clones take roughly 15%. The chain links TRBV7-2 to TRBJ1-6, with TRBD1 as a possible D gene (6 bases). Material: cultured PBMCs, obtained from culture after CMV antigen stimulation. This sequence was found in a human donor in good health (CMV status not recorded). Some clones in this sample may be carry-over from other donors' samples. CDR3 amino acids: CASSLAGQPHSPLHF. The CDR3 nucleotides read TGTGCCAGCAGCTTAGCGGGACAACCCCATTCACCCCTCCACTTT.